This entry lists 10 T cell receptor beta chains sequenced from one sample in a study of T cell changes during pregnancy in multiple sclerosis. Data came from immunoSEQ multiplex PCR; TCRdb stores just in-frame clones and leaves some out. Counted here are tens of thousands of clones, 93% occurring once; the ten biggest clones make up approximately 0.61%. The starting material was CD4+ T cells from peripheral blood mononuclear cells, obtained in the third trimester of pregnancy. Every receptor here comes from a female donor with multiple sclerosis, enrolled in a pregnancy study.

The chain recombines TRBV4-1 with TRBJ1-3; maybe TRBD1 (5 bases). Trimming shortened V by 1 base and J by 0 bases, and 10 bases separated the two germline ends. The CDR3 covers 16 residues. Germline V gene data show CDR1 as MGHRA and CDR2 as YSYEKL. CDR3 sequence: CASSQGGRSSGNTIYF. CDR3 DNA sequence: TGCGCCAGCAGCCAAGGGGGGAGGAGCTCTGGAAACACCATATATTTT.

The rearrangement joins TRBV2 to TRBJ1-5; 7 nucleotides line up with TRBD1. The V gene's germline CDR1 is SNHLY and CDR2 FYNNEI. V dropped 6 bases and J dropped 3; count of bases not matched to a gene: 11. CDR3 length: 16 residues. CDR3 residues: CASRGTLGQLNQPQHF. CDR3 DNA: TGTGCCAGCAGGGGGACACTGGGACAGCTCAATCAGCCCCAGCATTTT.

The rearrangement links TRBV19 to TRBJ2-1; 11 positions agree with TRBD2. This CDR3 is built from 14 residues. The V and J ends lost 3 bases and 14 bases, in that order; junction bases with no gene match: 9. Germline V gene sequence: CDR1 LNHDA, CDR2 SQIVND (reference sequence). CDR3 bases: TGTGCCAGTAGTATTCTAGCGGGAGGCTCCCCGGAGTTCTTC. Its translation: CASSILAGGSPEFF.

The V gene is TRBV5-1, the J gene TRBJ2-7, with TRBD1 as a possible D gene (5 bases). The CDR3 runs 15 residues. In germline, CDR1 is SGHRS, CDR2 YFSETQ. V was shortened by 1 base and J by 3 bases, with 14 bases between the two germline ends. CDR3 loop: CASSLLGQGNYEQYF. The CDR3 coding sequence is TGCGCCAGCAGCTTGCTGGGGCAGGGCAACTACGAGCAGTACTTC.

The chain combines TRBV5-1 with TRBJ2-1, with a possible D match to TRBD1 (6 bases). This CDR3 comprises 16 residues. Germline CDR1 reads SGHRS; CDR2 reads YFSETQ. V lost 3 bases to trimming and J lost 2 bases, with 15 bases between them. For the CDR3, the DNA is TGCGCCAGCAGCTCCGGGACACACGTAACCTACAATGAGCAGTTCTTC. It yields the protein CASSSGTHVTYNEQFF.

This chain connects TRBV6-6 to TRBJ2-2, with 9 bases identical to TRBD1. The V gene end was trimmed by 2 bases and the J gene end by 4 bases; junction bases not matched to a gene: 2. Germline V gene sequence: CDR1 MNHNY, CDR2 SVGAGI (reference sequence). CDR3 length: 15 residues. DNA of the CDR3: TGTGCCAGCAGTTACGGACAGGGGAGCACCGGGGAGCTGTTTTTT. Translated, it gives CASSYGQGSTGELFF.

The chain links TRBV5-1 to TRBJ1-6, with D possibly being TRBD1 (5 bases). The germline V and J ends were trimmed by 0 bases and 0 bases, with 10 bases remaining between them. The CDR3 spans 17 residues. Germline V lookup: CDR1 SGHRS, CDR2 YFSETQ. The CDR3 coding sequence is TGCGCCAGCAGCTTGGAGGGGCGTAGCTCCTATAATTCACCCCTCCACTTT. This sequence encodes CASSLEGRSSYNSPLHF.

V is TRBV9 and J is TRBJ1-1; D may be TRBD1 (6 bases). Deletions cut 4 bases from V and 4 bases from J, with 20 bases between. This CDR3 has 16 residues. From germline, CDR1 is SGDLS and CDR2 YYNGEE. CDR3 protein: CASSPEGRGMGTEAFF. In DNA, the CDR3 is TGTGCCAGCAGCCCCGAGGGCAGGGGAATGGGCACTGAAGCTTTCTTT.

The CDR3 nucleotides are TGTGCCAGCAGCGCTCACAGGGATCAGCCCCAGCATTTT. It codes for CASSAHRDQPQHF. The chain carries TRBV7-3 and TRBJ1-5; D may be TRBD1 (6 bases). Trimming stripped 5 bases from V and 5 bases from J, with 10 bases between. In germline, CDR1 is SGHTA, CDR2 FQGTGA. This CDR3 is built from 13 residues.

The rearrangement uses TRBV27 and TRBJ2-1, with 9 positions matching TRBD2. With 5 bases clipped from V and 2 bases from J, the junction kept 7 bases outside the gene matches. The germline gives CDR1 MNHEY, CDR2 SMNVEV (reference sequence). The CDR3 has 16 amino acids. CDR3 sequence (DNA): TGTGCCAGCAGTGTACTTAGCGGGAGCACCTACAATGAGCAGTTCTTC. Its translation is CASSVLSGSTYNEQFF.